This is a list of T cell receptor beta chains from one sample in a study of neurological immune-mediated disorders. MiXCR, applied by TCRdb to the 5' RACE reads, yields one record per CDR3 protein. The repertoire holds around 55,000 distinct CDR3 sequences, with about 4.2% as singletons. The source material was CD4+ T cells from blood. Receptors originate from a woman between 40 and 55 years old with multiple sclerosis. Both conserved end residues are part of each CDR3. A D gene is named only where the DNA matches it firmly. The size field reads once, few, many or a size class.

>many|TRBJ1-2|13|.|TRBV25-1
TGTGCCAGCAGTGAAAGAACCCCCTATGGCTACACCTTC
CASSERTPYGYTF
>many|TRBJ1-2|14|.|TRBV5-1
TGCGCCAGCAGCATCGGGACCCTAGTCCATGGCTACACCTTC
CASSIGTLVHGYTF
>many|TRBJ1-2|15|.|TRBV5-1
TGCGCCAGCAGCACAACAGGGTTCAATGACTATGGCTACACCTTC
CASSTTGFNDYGYTF
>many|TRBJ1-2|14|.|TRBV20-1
TGCAGTGCTTCCCCGGGGACCGGCAACTATGGCTACACCTTC
CSASPGTGNYGYTF
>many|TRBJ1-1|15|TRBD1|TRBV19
TGTGCCAGTAGTACCCCCCGACAGGGGAACACTGAAGCTTTCTTT
CASSTPRQGNTEAFF
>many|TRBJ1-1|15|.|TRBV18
TGTGCCAGCTCACCACCAGACGGGGGACGGACTGAAGCTTTCTTT
CASSPPDGGRTEAFF
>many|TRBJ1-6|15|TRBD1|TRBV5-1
TGCGCCAGCAGCGTGATACAGGGGTCGAATTCACCCCTCCACTTT
CASSVIQGSNSPLHF
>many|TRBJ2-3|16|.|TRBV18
TGTGCCAGCTCAGTCCTCGGGACTCAGAATCGGGATACGCAGTATTTT
CASSVLGTQNRDTQYF
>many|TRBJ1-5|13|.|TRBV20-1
TGCAGTGCTAGGGGGGACGGCGGGCAGCCCCAGCATTTT
CSARGDGGQPQHF
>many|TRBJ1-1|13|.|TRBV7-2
TGTGCCAGCAGCTTACAGGGCAACACTGAAGCTTTCTTT
CASSLQGNTEAFF
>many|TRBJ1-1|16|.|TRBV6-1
TGTGCCAGCAGTGGCGGCATCTGGGGGCTAAACACTGAAGCTTTCTTT
CASSGGIWGLNTEAFF
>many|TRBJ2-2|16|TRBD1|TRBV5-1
TGCGCCAGCAGCTCCCCGGGACAGATGAACACCGGGGAGCTGTTTTTT
CASSSPGQMNTGELFF
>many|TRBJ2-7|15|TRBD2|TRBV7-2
TGTGCCAGCAGCTTGTCGGGGGCGGGGGGCGACGAGCAGTACTTC
CASSLSGAGGDEQYF
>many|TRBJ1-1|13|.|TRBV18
TGTGCCAGCTCAGACGGGGGCGCCGCTGAAGCTTTCTTT
CASSDGGAAEAFF
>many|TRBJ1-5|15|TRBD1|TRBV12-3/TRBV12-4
TGTGCCAGCAGTAAGGACAGGGCTTTCAATCAGCCCCAGCATTTT
CASSKDRAFNQPQHF
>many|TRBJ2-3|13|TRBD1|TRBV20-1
TGCAGTGCTAGCGGGACAGGGCCAGATACGCAGTATTTT
CSASGTGPDTQYF
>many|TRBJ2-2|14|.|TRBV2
TGTGCCAGCAGCTTTGACTGGGGCACCGGGGAGCTGTTTTTT
CASSFDWGTGELFF
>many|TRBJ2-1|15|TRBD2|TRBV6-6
TGTGCCAGCAGTTACTCGATAGCGGGGGACAATGAGCAGTTCTTC
CASSYSIAGDNEQFF
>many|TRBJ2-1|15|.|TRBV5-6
TGTGCCAGCAGCTACGGACTACTAAACTACAATGAGCAGTTCTTC
CASSYGLLNYNEQFF
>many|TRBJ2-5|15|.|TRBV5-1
TGCGCCAGCAGTTTCTCGGTACTAGCCCAAGAGACCCAGTACTTC
CASSFSVLAQETQYF
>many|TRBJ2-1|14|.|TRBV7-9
TGTGCCAGCAGCTCGAGTGGCTCCTACAATGAGCAGTTCTTC
CASSSSGSYNEQFF
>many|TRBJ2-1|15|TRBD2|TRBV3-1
TGTGCCAGCAGCCGTACTAGCGGGGGGCCTGGTGAGCAGTTCTTC
CASSRTSGGPGEQFF
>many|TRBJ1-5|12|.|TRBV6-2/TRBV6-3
TGTGCCAGCAGTTTTCTCTATCAGCCCCAGCATTTT
CASSFLYQPQHF
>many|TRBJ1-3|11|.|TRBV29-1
TGCAGCGTTTGGGGCGGAAACACCATATATTTT
CSVWGGNTIYF
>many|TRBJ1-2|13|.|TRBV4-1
TGCGCCAGCAGCCAGGGGATTAGGGATGACTACACCTTC
CASSQGIRDDYTF
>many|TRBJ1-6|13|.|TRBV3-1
TGTGCCAGCAGCCAAGACCTCTATTCACCCCTCCACTTT
CASSQDLYSPLHF
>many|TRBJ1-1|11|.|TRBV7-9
TGTGCCAGCAGCCTTGACACTGAAGCTTTCTTT
CASSLDTEAFF
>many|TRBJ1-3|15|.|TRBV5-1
TGCGCCAGCAGCTGGGGACCGAACTCTGGAAACACCATATATTTT
CASSWGPNSGNTIYF